Following are 26 T cell receptor beta chains from one sample sequenced in a study of T cell repertoires in cytomegalovirus infection. TCRdb ran MiXCR on the reads and lists one entry per CDR3 protein. Of a few hundred thousand distinct CDR3 sequences listed, 15% to 20% are singletons. The sequenced material came from CD8+ T cells from PBMCs. The receptor set was obtained from a human donor in good health (CMV status not recorded). Some clones in this sample may be carry-over from other donors' samples.

The genes are TRBV7-8 and TRBJ1-5; the D is unclear. V was cut by 1 base and J by 2 bases, with 9 bases left in between. CDR1 and CDR2 from the germline V gene are SGHVS and FQNEAQ. The CDR3 is 15 residues long. CDR3 nucleotide sequence: TGTGCCAGCAGCTTAGAGGGAGGACGCAATCAGCCCCAGCATTTT. Translating it yields CASSLEGGRNQPQHF.

Remarks on this clonotype: Mismatch with germline at one junction end may stem from a read error. The V call is TRBV29-1, the J call TRBJ1-1; a possible D gene is TRBD1 (6 bases). The CDR3 contains 12 residues. The germline V gene has CDR1 SQVTM and CDR2 ANQGSEA. CDR3 nucleotide sequence: TGCAGCGTAGAAGGACAGTACACTGAAGCTTTCTTT. This codes for CSVEGQYTEAFF. The entire variable domain, with the rest obtained from reference TRBV29-1 and TRBJ1-1, is as follows: SAVISQKPSRDICQRGTSLTIQCQVDSQVTMMFWYRQQPGQSLTLIATANQGSEATYESGFVIDKFPISRPNLTFSTLTVSNMSPEDSSIYLCSVEGQYTEAFFGQGTRLTVV.

At least ten counts were recorded for this clonotype. V usage is TRBV14 and J usage is TRBJ2-3; D is ambiguous. Germline values: CDR1 SGHDN, CDR2 FVKESK. This CDR3 has 13 amino acids. Trimming removed 0 bases from V and 7 bases from J, with 8 bases in between. DNA for the CDR3: TGTGCCAGCAGCCAAGATCCGTCGCATACGCAGTATTTT. This encodes CASSQDPSHTQYF.

Only a few counts were recorded for this clonotype. V is TRBV10-3 and J is TRBJ1-2, with D possibly TRBD1 on 5 matching bases. Trimming cost V 3 bases and J 3 bases, with 14 bases left between them. The CDR3 consists of 15 residues. Germline assignment: CDR1 ENHRY and CDR2 SYGVKD. This CDR3 is CAISEPGPEDYGYTF. CDR3 nucleotide sequence: TGTGCCATCAGTGAACCAGGGCCTGAAGACTATGGCTACACCTTC.

There are many counts of this clonotype. The chain joins TRBV7-9 to TRBJ2-5, with D unclear. Trimming removed 4 bases at V and 1 base at J, with 7 bases between. This CDR3 has 13 residues. Germline-derived CDR1 and CDR2 are SEHNR and FQNEAQ (reference sequence). CDR3 residues: CASSSPFQETQYF. For the CDR3, the DNA is TGTGCCAGCAGCTCCCCCTTCCAAGAGACCCAGTACTTC.

Only a few counts were recorded for this clonotype. The rearrangement joins TRBV6-2 or TRBV6-3 to TRBJ2-7; D might be TRBD2 (5 bases). Trimming took 0 bases from V and 2 from J, leaving 14 bases between them. CDR1 is MNHEY, CDR2 SVGEGT, per germline. The CDR3 totals 16 residues. The CDR3 sequence is CASSYSTWTGTYEQYF. CDR3 nucleotides: TGTGCCAGCAGTTACTCGACTTGGACGGGGACCTACGAGCAGTACTTC.

In this sample, this clonotype turned up many times. The chain has TRBV7-6 and TRBJ2-2; a possible D gene is TRBD1 (6 bases). The CDR3 extends over 12 amino acids. Trimming took off 5 bases at V and 10 bases at J, with 11 bases between the two ends. Germline-derived CDR1 and CDR2 are SGHVS and FNYEAQ. In DNA, the CDR3 is TGTGCCAGCAGCACCGGGACACTGGAGCTGTTTTTT. Encoded protein: CASSTGTLELFF. The full variable domain, with the rest looked up from reference TRBV7-6 and TRBJ2-2, is GAGVSQSPRYKVTKRGQDVALRCDPISGHVSLYWYRQALGQGPEFLTYFNYEAQQDKSGLPNDRFSAERPEGSISTLTIQRTEQRDSAMYRCASSTGTLELFFGEGSRLTVL.

V and J are TRBV11-2 and TRBJ1-1, with D tentatively TRBD1 (5 bases). The germline V and J ends were trimmed by 5 bases and 2 bases, with 9 bases remaining between them. The CDR3 sequence is 13 residues long. Germline lookup yields CDR1 SGHAT and CDR2 FQNNGV. CDR3 DNA: TGTGCCAGCAGCGCGCGGGACAACACTGAAGCTTTCTTT. Its translation: CASSARDNTEAFF.

J is TRBJ2-1 and V is TRBV5-1, with a weak D call TRBD2 (6 bases). Germline assignment: CDR1 SGHRS and CDR2 YFSETQ. This CDR3 has 15 residues. V was cut by 4 bases and J by 7 bases, with 18 bases left in between. In nucleotides, the CDR3 is TGCGCCAGCAGCATCCGGGACTTCTTTGGGAATGAGCAGTTCTTC. Translated: CASSIRDFFGNEQFF.

The table lists this clonotype with a few counts. The chain combines TRBV4-1 with TRBJ2-1; D is uncertain. Germline V gene lookup returns CDR1 MGHRA and CDR2 YSYEKL. This CDR3 has 13 amino acids. The V end was cut by 3 bases, the J end by 6 bases, with 9 bases between. The CDR3, as DNA: TGCGCCAGCAGCCATGGGCTTTCCAATGAGCAGTTCTTC. This sequence encodes CASSHGLSNEQFF.

This clonotype has ten or more counts. The chain has TRBV7-6 and TRBJ2-7; TRBD1 is a possible D gene (6 bases). CDR1 and CDR2 from the germline V gene are SGHVS and FNYEAQ. Trimming shortened V by 2 bases and J by 1 base, and 12 bases separated the two germline ends. The CDR3 runs to 15 residues. The CDR3 reads CASSLFEGQSYEQYF. In nucleotides, the CDR3 is TGTGCCAGCAGCTTATTCGAAGGACAGTCCTACGAGCAGTACTTC.

This clonotype was seen more than once but under ten times. The V call is TRBV4-1, the J call TRBJ2-1; TRBD1 might be the D (6 bases). Trimming left V 0 bases short and J 2 bases short, with 14 bases between. Germline V gene data show CDR1 as MGHRA and CDR2 as YSYEKL. The CDR3 is 17 residues long. DNA of the CDR3: TGCGCCAGCAGCCAAGAAGGGGTGGGACAAACCTACAATGAGCAGTTCTTC. Its translation: CASSQEGVGQTYNEQFF.

This clonotype turned up a few times. The J gene is TRBJ2-7, the V gene TRBV5-6; 7 nucleotides agree with TRBD1. V was clipped by 1 base and J by 2 bases; unmatched bases: 3. CDR3 length: 14 residues. Germline V lookup: CDR1 SGHDT, CDR2 YYEEEE. Here the CDR3 DNA reads TGTGCCAGCAGCTTGACAGGGGACCCCTACGAGCAGTACTTC. This translates into CASSLTGDPYEQYF.

The V call is TRBV10-3, the J call TRBJ1-2; the D gene is possibly TRBD1 (5 bases). The CDR3 consists of 15 residues. Germline values: CDR1 ENHRY, CDR2 SYGVKD. The V and J ends lost 3 bases and 3 bases respectively, with 14 bases between them. DNA for the CDR3: TGTGCCATCAGTGACCCCCAGGGTTACCACTATGGCTACACCTTC. It yields the protein CAISDPQGYHYGYTF.

This clonotype was counted between two and nine times. V and J are TRBV4-3 and TRBJ2-7; 8 nucleotides align to TRBD1. Germline CDR1 is LGHNA and CDR2 is YSLEER. V was clipped by 0 bases and J by 6 bases; unmatched bases: 10. CDR3 length: 16 amino acids. CDR3 protein: CASSQDRGQGAGEQYF. The CDR3 DNA follows: TGCGCCAGCAGCCAAGATCGAGGACAGGGCGCCGGCGAGCAGTACTTC.

V gene TRBV7-4 combines with J gene TRBJ2-3, with a tentative D call TRBD2 (5 bases). The CDR3 is 17 amino acids. V lost 4 bases to trimming and J lost 0 bases, with 17 bases between them. Per the germline V gene, CDR1 is SGHVT and CDR2 is SQSDAQ. The CDR3 is CASSSPSAETSTDTQYF. CDR3 DNA: TGTGCCAGCAGCTCCCCCTCAGCGGAGACTAGCACAGATACGCAGTATTTT.

The chain joins TRBV28 to TRBJ2-7; D ambiguous. The germline CDR1 and CDR2 sequences are MDHEN and SYDVKM. Trimming removed 3 bases from V and 0 bases from J, with 12 bases in between. The CDR3 sequence is 15 residues long. The CDR3 reads CASSLRDVSSYEQYF. As DNA, the CDR3 is TGTGCCAGCAGTTTGCGAGACGTAAGCTCCTACGAGCAGTACTTC.

This clonotype has just one count. V is TRBV2 and J is TRBJ2-1, with D maybe TRBD1 (5 bases). This CDR3 has 14 residues. Trimming pared 3 bases from V and 5 bases from J, leaving 11 bases between. Germline V gene lookup returns CDR1 SNHLY and CDR2 FYNNEI. The chain's CDR3 is CASSDEGADNEQFF. CDR3 DNA: TGTGCCAGCAGTGATGAAGGGGCGGACAATGAGCAGTTCTTC.

In this sample, this clonotype turned up many times. This chain uses TRBV7-9 with TRBJ1-1; possibly TRBD1 for D (5 bases). V was shortened by 3 bases and J by 5 bases, with 16 bases between the two germline ends. The CDR3 totals 15 residues. In germline, CDR1 is SEHNR, CDR2 FQNEAQ (reference sequence). The CDR3 nucleotides are TGTGCCAGCAGCTTCTTAGGGGCGGGGGTAACTGAAGCTTTCTTT. Its protein product is CASSFLGAGVTEAFF.

This clonotype was picked up a small number of times. The J gene is TRBJ2-7, the V gene TRBV5-6; the D is unclear. Trimming took 0 bases from V and 4 from J, leaving 11 bases between them. Germline CDR1 reads SGHDT; CDR2 reads YYEEEE. The CDR3 consists of 14 residues. The CDR3 here is CASSLGGTFYEQYF. CDR3 DNA: TGTGCCAGCAGCTTGGGCGGAACCTTTTACGAGCAGTACTTC.

The chain employs TRBV29-1 and TRBJ2-7, with 7 bases identical to TRBD1. The CDR3 length is 16 residues. Trimming removed 6 bases from V and 2 bases from J; junction bases left unmatched: 16. CDR1 is SQVTM, CDR2 ANQGSEA, per germline. CDR3: CSVARAGTEKPYEQYF. The CDR3 nucleotides are TGCAGCGTCGCCAGAGCCGGGACAGAGAAACCCTACGAGCAGTACTTC.

This clonotype was seen repeatedly, ten times or more. The chain recombines TRBV29-1 with TRBJ1-2; tentative D call: TRBD1 (6 bases). The CDR3 covers 12 residues. V was cut by 7 bases and J by 3 bases, with 12 bases left in between. Germline CDR1 is SQVTM and CDR2 is ANQGSEA. CDR3: CSALEGDYGYTF. DNA for the CDR3: TGCAGCGCCCTGGAGGGGGACTATGGCTACACCTTC.

This clonotype was counted between two and nine times. V and J are TRBV29-1 and TRBJ2-3; no firm D call. V was pared by 6 bases and J by 1 base, with 11 bases between. The CDR3 extends over 13 amino acids. The germline V gene has CDR1 SQVTM and CDR2 ANQGSEA. In DNA form, the CDR3 reads TGCAGCGTGCGAATGTCGGGCACAGATACGCAGTATTTT. It is translated as CSVRMSGTDTQYF.

This clonotype was seen ten or more times. The chain couples TRBV7-6 to TRBJ1-6, with 9 bases that match TRBD1. CDR3 size: 16 residues. The germline V gene encodes CDR1 SGHVS and CDR2 FNYEAQ. J was trimmed by 7 bases and V by 5 bases; bases with no gene match: 9. The CDR3 bases are TGTGCCAGCAGCCCTGCGGGACAGGGACCGAATTCACCCCTCCACTTT. It translates to CASSPAGQGPNSPLHF.

This clonotype has a count of ten or more. The genes are TRBV7-8 and TRBJ2-1; 8 bases agree with TRBD1. The CDR3 is 17 amino acids. Germline CDR1 is SGHVS and CDR2 is FQNEAQ. V lost 4 bases to trimming and J lost 2 bases; unmatched junction nucleotides: 10. Here the CDR3 DNA reads TGTGCCAGCAGCTCAGCCCAACAGGGGGTCCCCTACAATGAGCAGTTCTTC. Translated, it gives CASSSAQQGVPYNEQFF. The full variable domain, completed using reference TRBV7-8 and TRBJ2-1, is GAGVSQSPRYKVAKRGQDVALRCDPISGHVSLFWYQQALGQGPEFLTYFQNEAQLDKSGLPSDRFFAERPEGSVSTLKIQRTQQEDSAVYLCASSSAQQGVPYNEQFFGPGTRLTVL.

This rearrangement joins TRBV3-1 to TRBJ2-1; tentative D call: TRBD1 (6 bases). V dropped 4 bases and J dropped 6 bases, with 16 bases sitting between them. The CDR3 contains 15 residues. CDR1 is LGHDT and CDR2 is YNNKEL in the germline V gene (reference sequence). CDR3 region: CASSLGGSAGNEQFF. For the CDR3, the DNA is TGTGCCAGCAGCCTAGGGGGTAGCGCGGGCAATGAGCAGTTCTTC.